These 28 T cell receptor beta chains were all obtained from the same sample, sequenced in a study of T cells in Graves' hyperthyroidism and ophthalmopathy. The TCR beta CDR3 regions underwent amplification using RNA transcripts as the source. The study used the HTBI primer set for a first-round RT-PCR of the TCR CDR3. TCRdb re-called the multiplex PCR reads through MiXCR, storing one row per CDR3 protein. This table has 250,000 to 300,000 distinct CDR3 sequences, roughly 14% appearing once. Input material: blood. Receptor source: a woman aged 40 to 49 with Graves' hyperthyroidism that later progressed to Graves' ophthalmopathy.

This clonotype was counted only a few times. The CDR3 nucleotides are TGTGCCAGTAGTATAGACCTCCCCCCAGATACGCAGTATTTT. Translation: CASSIDLPPDTQYF. The chain joins TRBV19 to TRBJ2-3, with D uncertain. Germline values: CDR1 LNHDA, CDR2 SQIVND (reference sequence). The CDR3 extends over 14 amino acids. Between the trimmed V and J ends, which lost 0 bases and 4 bases, there was a span of 8 bases.

This clonotype occurred many times. This sequence joins TRBV27 and TRBJ2-7, with 11 bases that match TRBD2. V shed 5 bases and J 3 bases; nucleotides not matched to a gene: 6. The V gene's germline CDR1 is MNHEY and CDR2 SMNVEV (reference sequence). CDR3 length equals 15 residues. The CDR3 spells CASSVTGTSGYEQYF. CDR3 nucleotide sequence: TGTGCCAGCAGTGTTACCGGGACTAGCGGCTACGAGCAGTACTTC.

This sequence joins TRBV5-1 and TRBJ2-1; D is unclear. CDR3 length: 14 residues. The V end lost 8 bases, the J end lost 1 base, and 13 bases lay between the germline ends. CDR1 and CDR2 from the germline V gene are SGHRS and YFSETQ. As DNA, the CDR3 is TGCGCCAGTGCCTACTGGGGATCCTACAATGAGCAGTTCTTC. Translated: CASAYWGSYNEQFF.

This clonotype was counted ten times or more. The chain recombines TRBV15 with TRBJ2-2; 8 bases map to TRBD2. CDR1 is LNHNV, CDR2 YYDKDF, per germline (reference sequence). CDR3 length: 15 residues. Trimming at V came to 4 bases and at J to 5 bases, leaving 6 bases not matched to a gene. The CDR3 loop reads CATSTGTSLTGELFF. CDR3 DNA: TGTGCCACCAGCACCGGGACTAGTTTAACCGGGGAGCTGTTTTTT.

This clonotype showed up many times. The chain carries TRBV9 and TRBJ1-2; 11 bases map to TRBD1. The CDR3 has 16 residues. V gave up 0 bases and J gave up 4 bases; unmatched junction bases: 5. CDR1 SGDLS and CDR2 YYNGEE come from the germline V gene. The DNA for the CDR3 is TGTGCCAGCAGCGTAGACCCGGACAGGGGGCCCTATGGCTACACCTTC. This translates into CASSVDPDRGPYGYTF.

This clonotype occurred many times. The CDR3, as DNA: TGCGCCAGCAGCCTGGAGTGGGGTGAGGAGACCCAGTACTTC. Translation: CASSLEWGEETQYF. V usage is TRBV5-1 and J usage is TRBJ2-5; D is unclear. The CDR3 is 14 residues long. Germline V gene lookup returns CDR1 SGHRS and CDR2 YFSETQ. V was shortened by 4 bases and J by 5 bases, with 15 bases between the two germline ends. Full variable domain (remainder filled in from reference TRBV5-1 and TRBJ2-5): KAGVTQTPRYLIKTRGQQVTLSCSPISGHRSVSWYQQTPGQGLQFLFEYFSETQRNKGNFPGRFSGRQFSNSRSEMNVSTLELGDSALYLCASSLEWGEETQYFGPGTRLLVL.

The chain joins TRBV5-4 to TRBJ1-4; D call uncertain. The CDR3 length is 16 residues. Germline CDR1 and CDR2: SGHNT and YYREEE (reference sequence). The ends were cut back, 0 bases at V and 1 base at J, with 10 bases in the middle. This chain's CDR3 is CASSLGSSITNEKLFF. In DNA form, the CDR3 reads TGTGCCAGCAGCTTGGGCAGCTCGATAACTAATGAAAAACTGTTTTTT.

This clonotype was observed many times. The V gene is TRBV4-1, the J gene TRBJ2-7, with 16 nucleotides matching TRBD2. The CDR3 runs 17 residues. The V segment lost 4 bases and the J segment 2 bases; nucleotides outside the gene matches: 5. Germline values: CDR1 MGHRA, CDR2 YSYEKL. The chain's CDR3 is CASSRSGTSGRAYEQYF. The CDR3 nucleotides are TGCGCCAGCAGCCGGTCCGGGACTAGCGGGAGGGCCTACGAGCAGTACTTC.

This clonotype has just a few counts. The rearrangement joins TRBV7-3 to TRBJ2-5; D possibly corresponds to TRBD1 (7 bases). With 4 bases removed from V and 4 bases from J, the gap between germline ends came to 13 bases. Germline V gene sequence: CDR1 SGHTA, CDR2 FQGTGA. CDR3 length: 14 amino acids. The chain's CDR3 is CASSWGQGGETQYF. DNA of the CDR3: TGTGCCAGCAGCTGGGGGCAGGGGGGAGAGACCCAGTACTTC.

This clonotype was detected a few times. This rearrangement joins TRBV5-6 to TRBJ2-7; D may be TRBD1 (6 bases). CDR3 length equals 14 residues. Germline CDR1 and CDR2: SGHDT and YYEEEE. The ends were cut back, 4 bases at V and 2 bases at J, with 13 bases in the middle. CDR3 sequence reads: CASSRTEPPYEQYF. The CDR3, as DNA: TGTGCCAGCAGCCGGACAGAGCCGCCCTACGAGCAGTACTTC.

This chain joins TRBV12-3 or TRBV12-4 and TRBJ1-1; the D is unclear. Trimming pared 4 bases from V and 5 bases from J, leaving 5 bases between. This CDR3 contains 11 residues. The CDR3 DNA reads as TGTGCCAGCAGTTATGAAACTGAAGCTTTCTTT. Translation gives CASSYETEAFF.

This clonotype was detected only a few times. The rearrangement joins TRBV7-9 to TRBJ2-1; 7 bases are shared with TRBD2. Germline CDR1 reads SEHNR; CDR2 reads FQNEAQ (reference sequence). Trimming took 5 bases from V and 9 from J; bases not matched to a gene: 16. There are 16 residues in the CDR3. CDR3 residues: CASSRMWRERGPEQFF. CDR3 nucleotides: TGTGCCAGCAGCCGGATGTGGCGGGAGCGGGGTCCTGAGCAGTTCTTC. Drawing the rest from reference TRBV7-9 and TRBJ2-1, the complete variable domain is DTGVSQNPRHKITKRGQNVTFRCDPISEHNRLYWYRQTLGQGPEFLTYFQNEAQLEKSRLLSDRFSAERPKGSFSTLEIQRTEQGDSAMYLCASSRMWRERGPEQFFGPGTRLTVL.

There are many counts of this clonotype. J is TRBJ2-5 and V is TRBV11-2; 13 bases line up with TRBD2. This CDR3 comprises 18 residues. V was clipped by 4 bases and J by 5 bases; unmatched bases: 13. From germline, CDR1 is SGHAT and CDR2 FQNNGV. CDR3 sequence reads: CASSSRTSGRGYKETQYF. CDR3 in DNA: TGTGCCAGCAGCTCCCGGACTAGCGGGAGAGGTTATAAGGAGACCCAGTACTTC.

This clonotype was recorded at least ten times. The CDR3 region is CATSKGRPQNIQYF. The CDR3 bases are TGTGCCACCTCCAAGGGGAGGCCTCAAAACATTCAGTACTTC. The chain couples TRBV15 to TRBJ2-4; tentative D call: TRBD2 (6 bases). Trimming left V 8 bases short and J 5 bases short, with 16 bases between. CDR1 is LNHNV, CDR2 YYDKDF, per germline (reference sequence). This CDR3 contains 14 residues.

This chain uses TRBV12-3 or TRBV12-4 with TRBJ2-1; 9 nucleotides match TRBD2. This CDR3 is 15 amino acids long. V shed 7 bases and J 9 bases; nucleotides not matched to a gene: 13. CDR3 loop: CASTPTGLAGGEQFF. Here the CDR3 DNA reads TGTGCCAGCACACCAACGGGACTAGCTGGTGGTGAGCAGTTCTTC.

This clonotype has at least ten counts. The rearrangement uses TRBV11-3 and TRBJ2-1; TRBD2 agrees at 13 bases. The V gene end was trimmed by 5 bases and the J gene end by 0 bases; junction bases not matched to a gene: 4. Germline V lookup: CDR1 SGHNT, CDR2 YENEEA. This CDR3 region has 17 residues. The CDR3 bases are TGTGCCAGCAGCCCCGGGACTAGCGGGACCTCCTACAATGAGCAGTTCTTC. Protein product: CASSPGTSGTSYNEQFF.

This clonotype was seen repeatedly, ten times or more. This chain uses TRBV10-2 with TRBJ2-5; 7 nucleotides align to TRBD1. Germline V gene sequence: CDR1 WSHSY, CDR2 SAAADI. The ends lost 3 bases at V and 2 bases at J; junction bases unmatched: 0. The CDR3 spans 13 residues. This chain's CDR3 is CASSEQGQETQYF. The DNA for the CDR3 is TGCGCCAGCAGTGAACAGGGGCAAGAGACCCAGTACTTC.

This clonotype showed up many times. This chain uses TRBV4-1 with TRBJ2-1; no clear D. V was shortened by 4 bases and J by 2 bases, with 6 bases between the two germline ends. The CDR3 covers 13 residues. Germline loops: CDR1 MGHRA, CDR2 YSYEKL. This CDR3 reads CASSPTTYNEQFF. CDR3 in DNA: TGCGCCAGCAGCCCGACAACCTACAATGAGCAGTTCTTC.

This clonotype showed up many times. This chain uses TRBV27 with TRBJ2-7; possibly TRBD2 for D (7 bases). The CDR3 consists of 15 residues. CDR1 MNHEY and CDR2 SMNVEV come from the germline V gene (reference sequence). V dropped 5 bases and J dropped 2 bases, with 16 bases sitting between them. This CDR3 is CASSPRGGVAYEQYF. The DNA for the CDR3 is TGTGCCAGCAGTCCGCGAGGGGGGGTAGCCTACGAGCAGTACTTC.

This sequence joins TRBV9 and TRBJ1-3, with D hard to call. The germline V gene has CDR1 SGDLS and CDR2 YYNGEE. The CDR3 runs 18 residues. The V end lost 3 bases, the J end lost 2 bases, and 21 bases lay between the germline ends. The CDR3 sequence: CASSGRVGDIFTGNTIYF. The CDR3 DNA sequence: TGTGCCAGCAGCGGTAGAGTGGGAGATATCTTTACTGGAAACACCATATATTTT.

Ten or more counts support this clonotype. V and J are TRBV7-9 and TRBJ2-7, with D tentatively TRBD2 (5 bases). Germline V gene lookup returns CDR1 SEHNR and CDR2 FQNEAQ (reference sequence). V lost 5 bases and J lost 1, with 15 bases in between. The CDR3 runs to 15 residues. The CDR3 region has the DNA TGTGCCAGCAGCCGAGGAACGGGAAGGTCCTACGAGCAGTACTTC. The encoded protein is CASSRGTGRSYEQYF.

This clonotype was seen only a few times. The rearrangement joins TRBV29-1 to TRBJ1-1, with 7 bases identical to TRBD1. The CDR3 is 14 residues long. V trimming: 6 bases; J trimming: 4 bases; junction bases outside the gene matches: 11. CDR1 is SQVTM and CDR2 is ANQGSEA in the germline V gene. The CDR3 is CSVARPSGGTEAFF. CDR3 sequence (DNA): TGCAGCGTAGCTCGGCCCTCAGGGGGCACTGAAGCTTTCTTT.

The table lists this clonotype with many counts. The rearrangement joins TRBV5-6 to TRBJ2-1, with 9 bases matching TRBD2. V lost 2 bases, J lost 8 bases, and 11 bases stayed unmatched. The germline V gene has CDR1 SGHDT and CDR2 YYEEEE. This CDR3 is built from 16 residues. The CDR3 loop reads CASSLAPGLAVDEQFF. The CDR3 nucleotides are TGTGCCAGCAGCTTAGCTCCGGGACTAGCTGTCGATGAGCAGTTCTTC.

The CDR3 DNA reads TGTGCCAGCAGCAGGGGAACAGATACGCAGTATTTT. Amino acids: CASSRGTDTQYF. The chain recombines TRBV6-1 with TRBJ2-3; D perhaps matches TRBD1 (6 bases). V was cut by 6 bases and J by 3 bases, with 7 bases left in between. The germline gives CDR1 MNHNS, CDR2 SASEGT. This CDR3 region has 12 residues.

The J gene is TRBJ1-2, the V gene TRBV6-1; 8 bases line up with TRBD1. The ends lost 6 bases at V and 8 bases at J; junction bases unmatched: 8. Germline V lookup: CDR1 MNHNS, CDR2 SASEGT. The CDR3 totals 13 residues. CDR3 amino acids: CASSMDRVSGYTF. Here the CDR3 DNA reads TGTGCCAGCAGCATGGACAGGGTGAGCGGCTACACCTTC.

This clonotype has ten or more counts. CDR3: CASSWRTVPPYEQYF. CDR3 DNA: TGTGCCAGCAGTTGGAGGACAGTCCCACCCTACGAGCAGTACTTC. This sequence joins TRBV27 and TRBJ2-7, with a possible D match to TRBD1 (6 bases). In germline, CDR1 is MNHEY, CDR2 SMNVEV (reference sequence). CDR3 length equals 15 residues. The V gene lost 4 bases and the J gene lost 2 bases, with 15 bases spanning the gap.

This clonotype was seen many times. The rearrangement uses TRBV6-6 and TRBJ1-5; 8 bases match TRBD1. The germline gives CDR1 MNHNY, CDR2 SVGAGI (reference sequence). Trimming took 0 bases from V and 5 from J; bases not matched to a gene: 15. The CDR3 is 19 amino acids. The CDR3 region is CASSYSSIKGTGRDQPQHF. In nucleotides, the CDR3 is TGTGCCAGCAGTTACTCGTCAATCAAAGGGACAGGAAGAGATCAGCCCCAGCATTTT.

This clonotype appeared a few times. The chain joins TRBV24-1 to TRBJ2-3, with TRBD1 as a possible D gene (5 bases). Trimming took off 6 bases at V and 2 bases at J, with 23 bases between the two ends. Per germline, CDR1 KGHDR and CDR2 SFDVKD. This CDR3 is built from 18 residues. The CDR3 DNA reads TGTGCCACCAGTCCGTCATGGCCAGGGCTCAAAAACACAGATACGCAGTATTTT. As protein: CATSPSWPGLKNTDTQYF.